This TCR beta chain appears in the sequencing data of a study of CD8 T cells in Susac syndrome. Study-level results: The study conceded that its TCR sequencing and HLA analysis involved relatively few individuals.

This clonotype was detected once. Its antigen is as yet unknown. Sequencing of TCR beta was undertaken in CD8+ and CD4+ T cells derived from blood. The germline V gene encodes CDR1 SGHTA and CDR2 FQGNSA. The CDR3 spans 15 residues. Trimming stripped 3 bases from V and 3 bases from J, with 11 bases between. RNA, at about 0.5 to 1 ug, was reverse transcribed with random hexamers. TCRdb passed the immunoSEQ multiplex PCR reads through MiXCR, listing each CDR3 protein once. The sample lists 90,000 to 150,000 distinct CDR3 sequences; more than 85% were seen once. Source material: CD4+ T cells from PBMCs. The chain combines TRBV7-2 with TRBJ2-2; D might be TRBD1 (6 bases). This TCR came from a human donor with multiple sclerosis. In DNA, the CDR3 is TGTGCCAGCAGCTTTCGCACAGGGTACACCGGGGAGCTGTTTTTT. Encoded protein: CASSFRTGYTGELFF.